The 15 T cell receptor beta chains below were found in one sample sequenced in a study of T cells after yellow fever vaccination. Via MiXCR, TCRdb re-called the 5' RACE reads, giving one row per CDR3 protein. The profile shows about 200,000 distinct CDR3 sequences, approximately 3% of them singletons. Sequencing used CD4+ T cells sorted from PBMCs, obtained 10 days after the yellow fever booster vaccination. The receptor set was obtained from a man between 18 and 35 years old who received the YFV17D yellow fever vaccine.

This clonotype was observed at least ten times. The chain carries TRBV18 and TRBJ2-1; D unresolved. The CDR3 has 13 amino acids. The V gene's germline CDR1 is KGHSH and CDR2 LQKENI. V shed 6 bases and J shed 4 bases, with 10 bases lying between them. CDR3 protein: CASSSTRYNEQFF. The CDR3 coding sequence is TGTGCCAGCTCTTCGACCCGGTACAATGAGCAGTTCTTC.

This clonotype was detected a few times. J is TRBJ1-5 and V is TRBV3-1; D gene uncertain. This CDR3 contains 14 residues. With 4 bases removed from V and 5 bases from J, the gap between germline ends came to 12 bases. Germline assignment: CDR1 LGHDT and CDR2 YNNKEL (reference sequence). CDR3 in amino acids: CASSRLQSDQPQHF. In nucleotides, the CDR3 is TGTGCCAGCAGCCGTTTGCAGTCAGATCAGCCCCAGCATTTT.

The table lists this clonotype with many counts. The CDR3 reads CASRQGQKETQYF. CDR3 nucleotides: TGTGCCAGCAGGCAAGGACAGAAAGAGACCCAGTACTTC. This chain links TRBV12-3 or TRBV12-4 with TRBJ2-5; D is possibly TRBD1 (6 bases). Trimming cost V 6 bases and J 3 bases, with 11 bases left between them. This CDR3 is 13 amino acids long.

The sample holds many counts of this clonotype. J is TRBJ2-1 and V is TRBV4-3; D gene uncertain. Germline V gene lookup returns CDR1 LGHNA and CDR2 YSLEER. Trimming took off 2 bases at V and 6 bases at J, with 8 bases between the two ends. The CDR3 is made up of 13 amino acids. In DNA form, the CDR3 reads TGCGCCAGCAGCCAAAATCTGGGCAATGAGCAGTTCTTC. The encoded protein is CASSQNLGNEQFF.

This chain links TRBV7-9 with TRBJ1-1, with D tentatively TRBD1 (5 bases). Trimming took 5 bases from V and 4 from J, leaving 23 bases between them. The germline V gene has CDR1 SEHNR and CDR2 FQNEAQ (reference sequence). This CDR3 has 17 amino acids. CDR3: CASSPPPVGRESTEAFF. The CDR3 DNA reads as TGTGCCAGCAGCCCCCCCCCCGTAGGCAGGGAGAGCACTGAAGCTTTCTTT.

This clonotype showed up many times. The rearrangement links TRBV4-3 to TRBJ2-1; a weak D match, TRBD2 (5 bases). Trimming took 2 bases from V and 7 from J, leaving 12 bases between them. This CDR3 is built from 14 residues. Germline assignment: CDR1 LGHNA and CDR2 YSLEER. The CDR3, as DNA: TGCGCCAGCAGCCAATTAAGTACTAGGAATGAGCAGTTCTTC. Protein product: CASSQLSTRNEQFF.

This clonotype has ten or more counts. The chain links TRBV14 to TRBJ1-4; tentatively, D is TRBD1 (5 bases). The CDR3 is 17 amino acids. The germline CDR1 and CDR2 sequences are SGHDN and FVKESK. The germline V and J ends were trimmed by 3 bases and 2 bases, with 16 bases remaining between them. The CDR3 nucleotides are TGTGCCAGCAGCCATGCGAGGACCCGGGGGACTAATGAAAAACTGTTTTTT. It encodes CASSHARTRGTNEKLFF.

Many counts were recorded for this clonotype. V and J are TRBV7-9 and TRBJ1-3; D call uncertain. The germline CDR1 and CDR2 sequences are SEHNR and FQNEAQ (reference sequence). V gave up 5 bases and J gave up 4 bases, with 15 bases separating them. The CDR3 has 15 amino acids. The CDR3 reads CASSPRWEVGNTIYF. The CDR3 region has the DNA TGTGCCAGCAGCCCCCGCTGGGAGGTCGGAAACACCATATATTTT.

This clonotype was observed many times. This rearrangement joins TRBV7-9 to TRBJ2-3; TRBD1 might be the D (5 bases). Germline V gene data show CDR1 as SEHNR and CDR2 as FQNEAQ (reference sequence). The CDR3 sequence is 15 residues long. Between the trimmed V and J ends, which lost 3 bases and 1 base, there was a span of 11 bases. As DNA, the CDR3 is TGTGCCAGCAGCTTTTCTTACAGGCGCACAGATACGCAGTATTTT. Amino acid sequence: CASSFSYRRTDTQYF.

The chain recombines TRBV5-1 with TRBJ2-3, with a weak D call TRBD2 (5 bases). CDR3 length equals 15 residues. From germline, CDR1 is SGHRS and CDR2 YFSETQ. Trimming took 0 bases from V and 1 from J, leaving 9 bases between them. The CDR3 loop reads CASSLEISGTDTQYF. CDR3 DNA: TGCGCCAGCAGCTTGGAGATTAGCGGCACAGATACGCAGTATTTT. The full variable domain, completed using reference TRBV5-1 and TRBJ2-3, is KAGVTQTPRYLIKTRGQQVTLSCSPISGHRSVSWYQQTPGQGLQFLFEYFSETQRNKGNFPGRFSGRQFSNSRSEMNVSTLELGDSALYLCASSLEISGTDTQYFGPGTRLTVL.

This clonotype appeared many times. The chain recombines TRBV7-2 with TRBJ2-5; D is possibly TRBD1 (6 bases). The CDR3 runs 15 residues. The germline V and J ends were trimmed by 6 bases and 1 base, with 15 bases remaining between them. The germline V gene has CDR1 SGHTA and CDR2 FQGNSA. The CDR3 region is CASSSSRGPQETQYF. DNA of the CDR3: TGTGCCAGCAGTTCTTCCAGGGGCCCCCAAGAGACCCAGTACTTC.

This clonotype showed up many times. J is TRBJ1-2 and V is TRBV20-1; 9 positions agree with TRBD1. This CDR3 is 12 amino acids long. Germline V lookup: CDR1 DFQATT, CDR2 SNEGSKA (reference sequence). J was trimmed by 4 bases and V by 6 bases; bases with no gene match: 3. CDR3 bases: TGCAGTGCCAAGGACAGGGGCTATGGCTACACCTTC. The encoded protein is CSAKDRGYGYTF.

The genes are TRBV21-1 and TRBJ2-1; the table's D call TRBD1 went unverified against the DNA. TRBV21-1 has pseudogene status. The CDR3 runs 14 residues. The CDR3 loop reads CASSKFGRYNEQFF. CDR3 in DNA: TGTGCCAGCAGCAAATTCGGGCGGTACAATGAGCAGTTCTTC.

The chain employs TRBV25-1 and TRBJ2-2, with D perhaps matching TRBD1 (5 bases). V lost 5 bases to trimming and J lost 6 bases, with 16 bases between them. Germline CDR1 and CDR2: MGHDK and SYGVNS. The CDR3 loop spans 15 amino acids. The CDR3 DNA is TGTGCCAGCAGTTACGACCAAGGGGCTTCCGGGGAGCTGTTTTTT. Translation gives CASSYDQGASGELFF.

This clonotype occurred many times. The rearrangement links TRBV6-2 or TRBV6-3 to TRBJ1-1; the match to TRBD1 covers 9 bases. CDR1 MNHEY and CDR2 SVGEGT come from the germline V gene. This CDR3 has 17 amino acids. J was trimmed by 0 bases and V by 0 bases; bases with no gene match: 5. The chain's CDR3 is CASSYSRDRVVNTEAFF. The CDR3, as DNA: TGTGCCAGCAGTTACTCCCGGGACAGGGTGGTGAACACTGAAGCTTTCTTT.